The T cell receptor beta chain under discussion was sequenced for a study of cytomegalovirus exposure and HLA in healthy donors. Regarding this clone: The antigen remains undetermined.

The primer mix had 60 Vbeta and 13 Jbeta primers. TCRdb's copy holds only in-frame clones and misses some; the assay was immunoSEQ multiplex PCR. The table lists about 120,000 clones, under 90% of them singletons. General observations from the study: CMV antigen specificity of a few CMV-associated chains was confirmed in vitro. According to a later analysis, most TCR beta chains associated with CMV appeared HLA-restricted. Cytomegalovirus status was reportedly diagnosed by the classifier with high specificity and sensitivity.

Per the germline V gene, CDR1 is SGHVS and CDR2 is FQNEAQ. The CDR3 sequence is 16 residues long. Trimming cost V 1 base and J 0 bases, with 10 bases left between them. V gene TRBV7-8 combines with J gene TRBJ1-5; tentative D call: TRBD1 (5 bases). The sequenced sample was PBMCs. This TCR was recovered from a woman in her thirties or forties in good health and CMV-seronegative. The CDR3 sequence: CASSLVGPNSNQPQHF. CDR3 nucleotides: TGTGCCAGCAGCTTAGTGGGGCCAAATAGCAATCAGCCCCAGCATTTT.